The present entry profiles one T cell receptor (beta chain) with its context. No antigen is known for it. Germline CDR1 and CDR2: DFQATT and SNEGSKA (reference sequence). This CDR3 has 15 residues. This entry is derived from a study of T cells expressing NK-cell markers. At the level of the study: It was sorted CD3+CD56+NKG2C+, CD3+CD56+NKG2C- and CD3+CD56-NKG2C+ T cells that supplied the TCR beta repertoires. One of the eight sequenced donors was seronegative, whereas the other seven were HCMV-seropositive. Study findings and constraints: About 1.0-7.0% of CD8+ T cells in several donors belonged to dominant NKG2C+ clonotypes.

5'RACE template switching built TCR beta cDNA with unique molecular identifiers. TCRdb re-called the 5' RACE reads; one entry per CDR3 protein, DNA not given. This table holds 400,000 to 500,000 distinct CDR3 sequences. The source material was blood T cells: a sorted CD56 or NKG2C T cell subset, CD4+ or CD8+ T cells, or bulk PBMC T cells (not recorded which). This chain joins TRBV20-1 and TRBJ2-7; TCRdb gives TRBD2 as the D gene, but with no DNA this cannot be confirmed. The sequence was obtained from a woman aged 18 to 75 in good health. The CDR3 here is CSAALGLADPYEQYF.